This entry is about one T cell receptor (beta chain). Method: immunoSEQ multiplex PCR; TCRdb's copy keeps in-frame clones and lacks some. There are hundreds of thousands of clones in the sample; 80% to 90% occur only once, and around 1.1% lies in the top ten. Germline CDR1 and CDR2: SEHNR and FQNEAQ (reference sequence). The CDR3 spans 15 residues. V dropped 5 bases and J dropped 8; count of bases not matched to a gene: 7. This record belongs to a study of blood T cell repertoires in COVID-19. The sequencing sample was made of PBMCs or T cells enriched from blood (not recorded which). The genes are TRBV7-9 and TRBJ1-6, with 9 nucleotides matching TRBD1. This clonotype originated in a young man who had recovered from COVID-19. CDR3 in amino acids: CASSREDRGYSPLHF. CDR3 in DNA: TGTGCCAGCAGCAGAGAGGACAGGGGTTATTCACCCCTCCACTTT.